Below, one TCR beta chain is given with its context. V was clipped by 0 bases and J by 1 base, with 11 bases between them. This CDR3 has 16 amino acids. Germline CDR1 is MGHRA and CDR2 is YSYEKL. This record belongs to a study of blood T cell repertoires in COVID-19. Study-wide context: The study drew acute and convalescent COVID-19 samples from the United States, Italy and Spain.

The method was immunoSEQ multiplex PCR; TCRdb's version includes in-frame clones alone and lacks a portion of them. This sample has about 84,000 clones, with around 88% found just once. The receptor's source is a man aged 80 or over with active or convalescent COVID-19. The sequencing input was peripheral blood. This sequence joins TRBV4-1 and TRBJ2-3; TRBD2 might be the D (6 bases). The CDR3 DNA reads as TGCGCCAGCAGCCAAGATCGGGGGTCCGGCACAGATACGCAGTATTTT. Its translation: CASSQDRGSGTDTQYF.